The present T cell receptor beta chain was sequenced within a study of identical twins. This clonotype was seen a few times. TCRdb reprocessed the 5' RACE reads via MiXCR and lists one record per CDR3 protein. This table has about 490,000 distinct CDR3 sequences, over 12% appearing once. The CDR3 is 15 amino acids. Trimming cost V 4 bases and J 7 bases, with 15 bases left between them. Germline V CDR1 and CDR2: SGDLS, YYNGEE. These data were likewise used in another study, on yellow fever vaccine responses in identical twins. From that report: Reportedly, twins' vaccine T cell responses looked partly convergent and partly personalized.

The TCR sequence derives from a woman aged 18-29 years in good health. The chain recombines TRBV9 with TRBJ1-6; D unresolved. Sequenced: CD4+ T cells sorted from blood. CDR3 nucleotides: TGTGCCAGCAGCCCCCTTACGGGTTGGAATTCACCCCTCCACTTT. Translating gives CASSPLTGWNSPLHF.